These 25 T cell receptor beta chains came from one sample sequenced in a study of blood T cell repertoires in COVID-19. Here immunoSEQ multiplex PCR was the method, and the copy in TCRdb shows in-frame clones only, minus some. The sample has 120,000 or so clones, approximately 85% seen once; the top ten hold 20% to 30%. The sequenced sample consisted of peripheral blood. These receptors were obtained from a woman aged 80 or over with acute or convalescent COVID-19.

The chain joins TRBV5-8 to TRBJ1-2; D unclear. V was clipped by 1 base and J by 5 bases, with 12 bases between them. The CDR3 is 14 residues long. Germline values: CDR1 SGHTS, CDR2 YDEGEE. The CDR3 region has the DNA TGTGCCAGCAGCTTGCCAGACCGGAGGTATGGCTACACCTTC. The encoded protein is CASSLPDRRYGYTF. Combining the CDR3 with reference TRBV5-8 and TRBJ1-2 gives the whole variable domain EAGVTQSPTHLIKTRGQQATLRCSPISGHTSVYWYQQALGLGLQFLLWYDEGEERNRGNFPPRFSGRQFPNYSSELNVNALELEDSALYLCASSLPDRRYGYTFGSGTRLTVV.

In nucleotides, the CDR3 is TGCGCCAGCAGCCAAGATCGCGCGGGAACCTACAATGAGCAGTTCTTC. Its protein product is CASSQDRAGTYNEQFF. The chain carries TRBV4-3 and TRBJ2-1; a weak D match, TRBD2 (6 bases). Looked up from germline, CDR1 is LGHNA and CDR2 is YSLEER. This CDR3 is built from 16 residues. V was trimmed by 0 bases and J by 2 bases, leaving 11 bases between them.

The chain is built from TRBV5-1 and TRBJ1-4; maybe TRBD1 (6 bases). Germline-derived CDR1 and CDR2 are SGHRS and YFSETQ. V lost 4 bases and J lost 12, with 22 bases in between. The CDR3 consists of 15 residues. The CDR3: CASSPVADSFGELFF. In DNA, the CDR3 is TGCGCCAGCAGCCCGGTGGCGGACAGTTTCGGCGAACTGTTTTTT.

V gene TRBV20-1 combines with J gene TRBJ1-1; TRBD1 matches at 7 bases. This CDR3 contains 11 residues. Germline assignment: CDR1 DFQATT and CDR2 SNEGSKA (reference sequence). After removal of 5 bases from V and 10 bases from J, the junction contained 7 bases not matched to a gene. The CDR3 sequence is CSAEQGSGAFF. As DNA, the CDR3 is TGCAGTGCTGAACAGGGGTCTGGAGCTTTCTTT.

This clone was seen just once. The chain employs TRBV7-9 and TRBJ1-2, with TRBD1 identical over 7 bases. CDR1 SEHNR and CDR2 FQNEAQ come from the germline V gene (reference sequence). The CDR3 has 15 residues. Losses at the gene ends were 0 bases for V and 3 bases for J; bases not matched to a gene: 4. As DNA, the CDR3 is TGTGCCAGCAGCTTAGCCGGGACAGACTACTATGGCTACACCTTC. It translates to CASSLAGTDYYGYTF.

The table lists this clone with a few counts. CDR3 sequence: CASSMWRVSTDTQYF. CDR3 DNA: TGTGCCAGTAGTATGTGGCGGGTGAGCACAGATACGCAGTATTTT. V and J are TRBV19 and TRBJ2-3; a possible D gene is TRBD2 (5 bases). The V and J ends lost 3 bases and 0 bases respectively, with 10 bases between them. The CDR3 runs 15 residues. Germline V gives CDR1 LNHDA, CDR2 SQIVND (reference sequence).

This clone occurred a few times. Other DNA sequences within the sample encode an identical CDR3. The CDR3 loop reads CASSRGYQETQYF. The CDR3 DNA reads TGTGCCAGCAGTCGAGGGTACCAAGAGACCCAGTACTTC. This chain uses TRBV6-5 with TRBJ2-5, with a weak D call TRBD2 (5 bases). Germline values: CDR1 MNHEY, CDR2 SVGAGI. The CDR3 length is 13 residues. V lost 5 bases and J lost 0, with 7 bases in between.

In this sample, this clone turned up a few times. V is TRBV10-2 and J is TRBJ1-5, with 8 bases identical to TRBD1. With V trimmed by 6 bases and J by 1 base, 11 bases remained unmatched. The CDR3 length is 17 residues. Per germline, CDR1 WSHSY and CDR2 SAAADI. CDR3 sequence reads: CASREGRGQGSNQPQHF. As DNA, the CDR3 is TGCGCCAGCAGGGAAGGTCGAGGACAGGGAAGCAATCAGCCCCAGCATTTT.

This chain uses TRBV7-2 with TRBJ1-1; tentative D call: TRBD1 (5 bases). Looked up from germline, CDR1 is SGHTA and CDR2 is FQGNSA. The CDR3 totals 15 residues. V was shortened by 3 bases and J by 5 bases, with 16 bases between the two germline ends. The CDR3 here is CASSFSSPGTTEAFF. The CDR3 DNA sequence: TGTGCCAGCAGCTTCAGTTCCCCCGGGACTACTGAAGCTTTCTTT.

The count of this clone is one. J is TRBJ1-2 and V is TRBV25-1, with D possibly being TRBD1 (6 bases). The germline V and J ends were trimmed by 6 bases and 6 bases, with 14 bases remaining between them. The CDR3 contains 13 residues. Germline CDR1 MGHDK, CDR2 SYGVNS. The CDR3 bases are TGTGCCAGCAGGGGGGACAATAAAAATGGCTACACCTTC. Translation gives CASRGDNKNGYTF.

DNA for the CDR3: TGCGCCAGCAGCTTGGGGGGACAAAACTCTGGAAACACCATATATTTT. This encodes CASSLGGQNSGNTIYF. The rearrangement links TRBV5-1 to TRBJ1-3, with a weak D call TRBD1 (6 bases). Germline V gives CDR1 SGHRS, CDR2 YFSETQ. The CDR3 is 16 residues long. Trimming shortened V by 0 bases and J by 0 bases, and 10 bases separated the two germline ends.

The chain uses TRBV6-2 or TRBV6-3 and TRBJ1-1; D is perhaps TRBD1 (5 bases). Trimming took off 2 bases at V and 0 bases at J, with 7 bases between the two ends. CDR1 MNHEY and CDR2 SVGEGT come from the germline V gene. The CDR3 is 14 amino acids. The CDR3, as DNA: TGTGCCAGCAGTTACGAGACAGTGAACACTGAAGCTTTCTTT. Amino acids: CASSYETVNTEAFF.

This chain joins TRBV6-5 and TRBJ1-5; D call uncertain. V was trimmed by 6 bases and J by 2 bases, leaving 14 bases between them. This CDR3 comprises 15 residues. CDR1 and CDR2 from the germline V gene are MNHEY and SVGAGI. The CDR3 bases are TGTGCCAGCAGGGGCCCTCCTCGCGGCAATCAGCCCCAGCATTTT. It specifies CASRGPPRGNQPQHF.

This clone was found once. This chain joins TRBV4-2 and TRBJ1-5; D unresolved. The CDR3 loop spans 13 amino acids. The V end was cut by 4 bases, the J end by 6 bases, with 10 bases between. Germline V gene lookup returns CDR1 LGHNA and CDR2 YNFKEQ. The CDR3 here is CASSPERSQPQHF. CDR3 DNA sequence: TGTGCCAGCAGCCCGGAGAGGAGTCAGCCCCAGCATTTT.

This chain's CDR3 is CASTSNTEAFF. The CDR3 DNA follows: TGTGCCAGCACCTCGAACACTGAAGCTTTCTTT. The genes are TRBV28 and TRBJ1-1; D gene uncertain. The CDR3 spans 11 residues. The V gene lost 7 bases and the J gene lost 1 base, with 4 bases spanning the gap. Germline CDR1 and CDR2: MDHEN and SYDVKM.

The chain joins TRBV5-1 to TRBJ2-2, with D possibly matching TRBD1 (5 bases). CDR3 length: 13 residues. From germline, CDR1 is SGHRS and CDR2 YFSETQ. V lost 7 bases and J 1 base, leaving 8 bases between the germline ends. The DNA for the CDR3 is TGCGCCAGCTCAACAGGGAACACCGGGGAGCTGTTTTTT. It yields the protein CASSTGNTGELFF.

Points on this clone: The junction shows a germline mismatch at one end, possibly a read error. V is TRBV10-3 and J is TRBJ1-1; the match to TRBD1 covers 7 bases. The CDR3 has 13 amino acids. The germline CDR1 and CDR2 sequences are ENHRY and SYGVKD. The CDR3: CAVSRDRITEAFF. Written as DNA, the CDR3 is TGTGCCGTCAGTCGGGACAGAATCACTGAAGCTTTCTTT.

This chain links TRBV6-6 with TRBJ1-4; no clear D gene. CDR1 is MNHNY and CDR2 is SVGAGI in the germline V gene (reference sequence). Trimming took off 5 bases at V and 4 bases at J, with 20 bases between the two ends. The CDR3 has 17 residues. This chain's CDR3 is CASSPFLSFAGNEKLFF. The DNA of the CDR3 is TGTGCCAGCAGTCCTTTTCTCTCTTTTGCAGGTAATGAAAAACTGTTTTTT.

The chain joins TRBV10-3 to TRBJ1-2, with TRBD1 identical over 9 bases. The CDR3 consists of 13 residues. V lost 6 bases to trimming and J lost 8 bases; unmatched junction nucleotides: 7. Germline assignment: CDR1 ENHRY and CDR2 SYGVKD. The CDR3 loop is CAIRTGGTGGYTF. The CDR3 DNA follows: TGTGCCATCAGGACAGGGGGGACGGGCGGCTACACCTTC.

This chain uses TRBV7-9 with TRBJ1-3, with no clear D. V lost 3 bases and J lost 4, with 13 bases in between. Looked up from germline, CDR1 is SEHNR and CDR2 is FQNEAQ (reference sequence). The CDR3 consists of 15 residues. The CDR3 sequence: CASSFGGTKGNTIYF. For the CDR3, the DNA is TGTGCCAGCAGCTTCGGCGGAACGAAGGGAAACACCATATATTTT.

In this sample, this clone turned up once. The chain uses TRBV18 and TRBJ1-1; D unresolved. The V end was cut by 5 bases, the J end by 1 base, with 17 bases between. The CDR3 is made up of 16 amino acids. The V gene's germline CDR1 is KGHSH and CDR2 LQKENI. The CDR3 here is CASSSYSPRANTEAFF. The CDR3 DNA reads TGTGCCAGCTCATCATACTCGCCCCGAGCGAACACTGAAGCTTTCTTT.

This chain joins TRBV11-2 and TRBJ2-7; D unclear. V lost 3 bases, J lost 2 bases, and 11 bases lay in between. There are 14 residues in the CDR3. CDR1 is SGHAT, CDR2 FQNNGV, per germline. The CDR3 DNA is TGTGCCAGCAGCTTCGGCACGGAGACCTACGAGCAGTACTTC. Its translation: CASSFGTETYEQYF. The whole variable domain, remainder taken from reference TRBV11-2 and TRBJ2-7, is EAGVAQSPRYKIIEKRQSVAFWCNPISGHATLYWYQQILGQGPKLLIQFQNNGVVDDSQLPKDRFSAERLKGVDSTLKIQPAKLEDSAVYLCASSFGTETYEQYFGPGTRLTVT.

This chain links TRBV11-1 with TRBJ2-7; the D gene is possibly TRBD1 (5 bases). The CDR3 spans 14 residues. The germline V gene encodes CDR1 SGHAT and CDR2 FQDESV (reference sequence). Trimming removed 5 bases from V and 5 bases from J, with 16 bases in between. The CDR3 reads CASSKKVGAHEQYF. The CDR3 coding sequence is TGTGCCAGCAGCAAAAAGGTAGGGGCCCACGAGCAGTACTTC.

This sequence joins TRBV9 and TRBJ2-5; 11 bases align to TRBD2. V was clipped by 4 bases and J by 5 bases; unmatched bases: 10. Germline V CDR1 and CDR2: SGDLS, YYNGEE. The CDR3 covers 16 residues. The CDR3 here is CASSYRLAGSEETQYF. Here the CDR3 DNA reads TGTGCCAGCAGCTACAGACTAGCGGGGAGTGAGGAGACCCAGTACTTC. The full variable domain, rest sourced from reference TRBV9 and TRBJ2-5, is DSGVTQTPKHLITATGQRVTLRCSPRSGDLSVYWYQQSLDQGLQFLIQYYNGEERAKGNILERFSAQQFPDLHSELNLSSLELGDSALYFCASSYRLAGSEETQYFGPGTRLLVL.

The rearrangement links TRBV4-1 to TRBJ1-2; D remains ambiguous. V was cut by 0 bases and J by 8 bases, with 28 bases left in between. This CDR3 has 19 amino acids. Germline CDR1 is MGHRA and CDR2 is YSYEKL. CDR3 nucleotide sequence: TGCGCCAGCAGCCAAGAGGACCAAGTATATTGGGGAGGTTTTAGGGGCTACACCTTC. This gives the protein CASSQEDQVYWGGFRGYTF.